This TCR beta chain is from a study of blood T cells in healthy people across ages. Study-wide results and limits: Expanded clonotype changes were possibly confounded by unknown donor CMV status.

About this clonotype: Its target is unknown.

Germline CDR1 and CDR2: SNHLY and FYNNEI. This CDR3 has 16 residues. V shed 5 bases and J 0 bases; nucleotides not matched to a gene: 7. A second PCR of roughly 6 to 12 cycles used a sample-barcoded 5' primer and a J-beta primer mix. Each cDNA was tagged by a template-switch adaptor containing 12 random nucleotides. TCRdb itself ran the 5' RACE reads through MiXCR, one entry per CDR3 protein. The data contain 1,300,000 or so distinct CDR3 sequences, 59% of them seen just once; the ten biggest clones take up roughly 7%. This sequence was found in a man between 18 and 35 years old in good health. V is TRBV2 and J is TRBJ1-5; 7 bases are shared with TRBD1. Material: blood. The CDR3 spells CASSKQGTYSNQPQHF. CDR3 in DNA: TGTGCCAGCAGTAAACAGGGGACCTATAGCAATCAGCCCCAGCATTTT.